Here is one T cell receptor (beta chain) with its context. Its target is not known. TCRdb's copy holds only in-frame clones and misses some; the assay was immunoSEQ multiplex PCR. The repertoire holds just under 35,000 clones, with approximately 90% as singletons. The entry originates in a study of T cells in localized non-small cell lung cancer. V was trimmed by 4 bases and J by 4 bases, leaving 13 bases between them. The CDR3 totals 15 residues. The germline gives CDR1 MNHEY, CDR2 SMNVEV (reference sequence). Points from the study as a whole: In adjacent lung, a median roughly 56 of the top 100 tumor clones were found. Heterogeneity within the tumor remains possible, as just one region underwent sequencing. Those with higher blood T cell density had longer overall survival.

The origin of this receptor is a female donor over 55 with stage II lung adenocarcinoma. Sequencing used peripheral blood mononuclear cells, obtained before any cancer treatment. This rearrangement joins TRBV27 to TRBJ2-2, with D perhaps matching TRBD1 (6 bases). The CDR3 loop is CASSYTGKGTGELFF. CDR3 coding DNA: TGTGCCAGCAGTTATACAGGGAAGGGCACCGGGGAGCTGTTTTTT.